Only a few counts were recorded for the clone carrying this TCR beta chain. Its target is unknown. In TCRdb, the 5' RACE reads were re-called with MiXCR into one record per CDR3 protein. The table lists approximately 260,000 distinct CDR3 sequences, about 16% of them singletons. This sample is part of a study of T-cell memory formation after mild COVID-19. Whole-study results and caveats: While clones contracting from day 15 to 85 were balanced between CD4 and CD8, later expanders leaned CD4+. Several responding clones turned up in pre-infection memory, indicating that cross-reactive memory may have taken part.

In germline, CDR1 is SEHNR, CDR2 FQNEAQ (reference sequence). There are 13 residues in the CDR3. V shed 3 bases and J shed 4 bases, with 9 bases lying between them. This chain links TRBV7-9 with TRBJ1-1; D gene unclear. The sample consisted of PBMCs or a T cell subset sorted from them (not recorded which). This clonotype was obtained from a man aged 18 to 29 who had mild COVID-19 (a few samples of this study predate the infection). Cell type and time point are not known. CDR3 in DNA: TGTGCCAGCAGCTTCCGAGGTACCACTGAAGCTTTCTTT. Amino acids: CASSFRGTTEAFF.